The 16 T cell receptor beta chains given below trace back to one sample, sequenced in a study of shared clonotypes between healthy human individuals. TCRdb's copy holds only in-frame clones and misses some; the assay was immunoSEQ multiplex PCR. Altogether approximately 500,000 clones are present, almost 80% being singletons, with the ten largest covering 9.5% to 15%. Material for sequencing was PBMCs. Receptors were obtained from a woman between 40 and 50 years old in good health. Some clones in this sample may be carry-over from other donors' samples.

The genes are TRBV2 and TRBJ2-7, with D unclear. Germline V gene sequence: CDR1 SNHLY, CDR2 FYNNEI. The V end lost 2 bases, the J end lost 4 bases, and 9 bases lay between the germline ends. This CDR3 is built from 13 residues. As DNA, the CDR3 is TGTGCCAGCAGTGAAAGGCCAGGATACGAGCAGTACTTC. Its translation is CASSERPGYEQYF.

The chain uses TRBV18 and TRBJ2-7; D not certain. Germline V gives CDR1 KGHSH, CDR2 LQKENI. The CDR3 sequence is 13 residues long. The V end was cut by 5 bases, the J end by 2 bases, with 10 bases between. The DNA of the CDR3 is TGTGCCAGCTCAGGAGAAGGCGCCTACGAGCAGTACTTC. This encodes CASSGEGAYEQYF.

The genes are TRBV21-1 and TRBJ1-5; the D segment call TRBD1 is taken from the table without a DNA check. TRBV21-1 is shown as a pseudogene. The CDR3 has 16 amino acids. The CDR3 region is CASSTPGQTSNQPQHF. The CDR3, as DNA: TGTGCCAGCAGCACTCCGGGACAGACTAGCAATCAGCCCCAGCATTTT.

The chain has TRBV4-2 and TRBJ2-7; D possibly corresponds to TRBD1 (6 bases). The germline V gene encodes CDR1 LGHNA and CDR2 YNFKEQ. This CDR3 is 14 amino acids long. Trimming cost V 4 bases and J 0 bases, with 10 bases left between them. CDR3 nucleotide sequence: TGTGCCAGCAGCCCCGACAGGAACTCCTACGAGCAGTACTTC. It codes for CASSPDRNSYEQYF.

The J gene is TRBJ2-2, the V gene TRBV7-2; D could derive from TRBD1 or TRBD2 (5 bases each). The V and J ends lost 2 bases and 4 bases respectively, with 14 bases between them. This CDR3 is 16 amino acids long. Germline V lookup: CDR1 SGHTA, CDR2 FQGNSA. The CDR3 nucleotides read TGTGCCAGCAGCTTAAGGGGATCAGGAGGCACCGGGGAGCTGTTTTTT. Translated, it gives CASSLRGSGGTGELFF.

This chain connects TRBV29-1 to TRBJ2-7; 8 nucleotides align to TRBD1. The V and J ends lost 6 bases and 0 bases, in that order; junction bases with no gene match: 4. The germline CDR1 and CDR2 sequences are SQVTM and ANQGSEA. The CDR3 is 13 residues long. Written as DNA, the CDR3 is TGCAGCGTGAGGACAGGGAGCTCCTACGAGCAGTACTTC. Translation: CSVRTGSSYEQYF.

V is TRBV7-3 and J is TRBJ2-3; D gene unclear. The CDR3 runs 15 residues. From germline, CDR1 is SGHTA and CDR2 FQGTGA. With 3 bases removed from V and 5 bases from J, the gap between germline ends came to 15 bases. The CDR3 bases are TGTGCCAGCAGCTTCTCGGGCACCCGAGGAGATACGCAGTATTTT. Protein sequence: CASSFSGTRGDTQYF.

The chain recombines TRBV28 with TRBJ2-7; the D call may be TRBD1 or TRBD2 (5 bases each). Germline CDR1 reads MDHEN; CDR2 reads SYDVKM. The CDR3 loop spans 15 amino acids. V was pared by 6 bases and J by 3 bases, with 18 bases between. CDR3 region: CASRRPPGRHYEQYF. The CDR3 DNA is TGTGCCAGCAGAAGGCCCCCGGGACGACACTACGAGCAGTACTTC.

The chain combines TRBV6-4 with TRBJ2-1, with D maybe TRBD2 (6 bases). The germline V and J ends were trimmed by 6 bases and 1 base, with 10 bases remaining between them. This CDR3 spans 14 amino acids. Germline V gene data show CDR1 as MRHNA and CDR2 as SNTAGT. CDR3 sequence reads: CASSLGGSYNEQFF. As DNA, the CDR3 is TGTGCCAGCAGCCTCGGGGGTTCCTACAATGAGCAGTTCTTC.

The CDR3 reads CASSSPRGGNYGYTF. The DNA of the CDR3 is TGTGCCAGCAGTTCCCCGAGGGGGGGGAACTATGGCTACACCTTC. The V and J genes are TRBV28 and TRBJ1-2, with D perhaps matching TRBD1 (6 bases). CDR3 length: 15 residues. CDR1 is MDHEN, CDR2 SYDVKM, per germline. The V end was cut by 4 bases, the J end by 2 bases, with 14 bases between.

This chain links TRBV5-4 with TRBJ2-7; 8 nucleotides match TRBD1. CDR1 and CDR2 from the germline V gene are SGHNT and YYREEE (reference sequence). The CDR3 sequence is 13 residues long. Germline trimming cut 1 base from V and 4 bases from J; bases unmatched to any gene: 1. The CDR3: CASSLQGAYEQYF. DNA for the CDR3: TGTGCCAGCAGCTTGCAGGGGGCGTACGAGCAGTACTTC.

The chain couples TRBV28 to TRBJ2-7, with 8 bases matching TRBD1. Germline CDR1 is MDHEN and CDR2 is SYDVKM. The CDR3 is made up of 14 amino acids. Trimming cost V 6 bases and J 2 bases; bases outside gene matches: 6. CDR3 loop: CASRVTGGAYEQYF. The CDR3, as DNA: TGTGCCAGCAGGGTAACAGGGGGAGCCTACGAGCAGTACTTC.

The chain couples TRBV15 to TRBJ2-1, with a tentative D call TRBD1 (5 bases). Trimming cost V 6 bases and J 5 bases, with 17 bases left between them. The CDR3 length is 15 residues. The germline V gene has CDR1 LNHNV and CDR2 YYDKDF (reference sequence). CDR3 residues: CATSLGRVLNNEQFF. The CDR3 region has the DNA TGTGCCACCAGTTTGGGCAGGGTATTGAACAATGAGCAGTTCTTC.

This clone was seen more than once but under ten times. J is TRBJ1-5 and V is TRBV7-2; D unclear. Trimming stripped 0 bases from V and 6 bases from J, with 3 bases between. Germline assignment: CDR1 SGHTA and CDR2 FQGNSA. The length of the CDR3 is 12 residues. In nucleotides, the CDR3 is TGTGCCAGCAGCTTAGCGGCTCAGCCCCAGCATTTT. This encodes CASSLAAQPQHF.

V and J are TRBV5-1 and TRBJ1-2; TRBD1 aligns across 11 bases. Germline V gives CDR1 SGHRS, CDR2 YFSETQ. Trimming at V came to 4 bases and at J to 4 bases, leaving 6 bases not matched to a gene. The CDR3 has 15 amino acids. The CDR3 DNA follows: TGCGCCAGCAGCACCGGGACAGGGGGTATCTATGGCTACACCTTC. Its translation: CASSTGTGGIYGYTF.

The chain employs TRBV11-2 and TRBJ1-3; possible D gene TRBD1, 6 bases. The CDR3 length is 16 residues. Trimming stripped 3 bases from V and 0 bases from J, with 12 bases between. The germline V gene has CDR1 SGHAT and CDR2 FQNNGV. For the CDR3, the DNA is TGTGCCAGCAGCTTGGCGCTGGACAGCTCTGGAAACACCATATATTTT. As protein: CASSLALDSSGNTIYF.